A single sample is the source of the 22 T cell receptor beta chains below, sequenced in a study of blood T cells in healthy people across ages. Next came a second PCR, run for roughly 6 to 11 cycles, which used a sample-barcoded 5' primer along with a J-beta primer mix. TCRdb independently ran MiXCR on the 5' RACE reads; one entry per CDR3 protein. The table includes 1,800,000 or so distinct CDR3 sequences, roughly two fifths detected once. Input material: blood. These receptors were taken from a human donor in good health.

The rearrangement uses TRBV5-5 and TRBJ2-7; 8 nucleotides align to TRBD2. Per the germline V gene, CDR1 is SGHKS and CDR2 is YYEKEE (reference sequence). J lost 7 bases, V lost 4 bases, and 13 bases had no gene match. The CDR3 is made up of 15 amino acids. The CDR3: CASSPTAARGDEQYF. The CDR3 DNA follows: TGTGCCAGCAGCCCTACCGCAGCGCGGGGGGATGAGCAGTACTTC.

Only one count was recorded for this clonotype. The rearrangement links TRBV30 to TRBJ1-5, with TRBD1 matching over 9 bases. The V segment lost 5 bases and the J segment 4 bases; nucleotides outside the gene matches: 0. The CDR3 is made up of 12 amino acids. CDR1 is GTSNPN and CDR2 is SVGIG in the germline V gene (reference sequence). CDR3 nucleotide sequence: TGTGCCTGGGGGACAGGGAATCAGCCCCAGCATTTT. Its translation is CAWGTGNQPQHF.

The rearrangement joins TRBV6-1 to TRBJ2-4, with D tentatively TRBD1 (5 bases). The end of the DNA aligns better with TRBJ2-7, so the J call may be wrong. Germline V gives CDR1 MNHNS, CDR2 SASEGT. The CDR3 contains 17 residues. In DNA, the CDR3 is TGTGCCAGCAGTGAAGCGCTCGGTGGACAAACAAACTACGAGCAGTACTTC. Translating it yields CASSEALGGQTNYEQYF.

The CDR3 loop reads CATSTVNEQYF. CDR3 DNA sequence: TGTGCCACCAGCACCGTCAATGAGCAGTACTTC. This sequence joins TRBV15 and TRBJ2-5; D is unclear. V was clipped by 4 bases and J by 11 bases, with 11 bases between them. Germline V gene sequence: CDR1 LNHNV, CDR2 YYDKDF (reference sequence). This CDR3 has 11 amino acids.

This clonotype was recorded many times. This chain connects TRBV29-1 to TRBJ1-2; possible D gene TRBD1, 5 bases. CDR3 length equals 15 residues. Germline V lookup: CDR1 SQVTM, CDR2 ANQGSEA. The ends were cut back, 3 bases at V and 0 bases at J, with 14 bases in the middle. This chain's CDR3 is CSVDGWGEANYGYTF. CDR3 nucleotide sequence: TGCAGCGTTGATGGGTGGGGCGAAGCTAACTATGGCTACACCTTC.

J is TRBJ2-5 and V is TRBV7-6; no clear D gene. The CDR3 spans 13 residues. V lost 5 bases to trimming and J lost 11 bases, with 18 bases between them. In germline, CDR1 is SGHVS, CDR2 FNYEAQ. This chain's CDR3 is CASSPFGSARQYF. As DNA, the CDR3 is TGTGCCAGCAGCCCCTTTGGATCAGCGAGGCAGTACTTC.

The V gene is TRBV6-1, the J gene TRBJ1-6, with 12 bases lining up with TRBD1. The CDR3 has 18 residues. The germline gives CDR1 MNHNS, CDR2 SASEGT. Trimming cost V 6 bases and J 5 bases; bases outside gene matches: 11. The CDR3 is CASRRESGTGGDNSPLHF. In DNA, the CDR3 is TGTGCCAGCAGGAGGGAGAGTGGGACAGGGGGCGATAATTCACCCCTCCACTTT.

This sequence joins TRBV5-6 and TRBJ1-1, with D hard to call. Trimming removed 5 bases at V and 7 bases at J, with 12 bases between. The V gene's germline CDR1 is SGHDT and CDR2 YYEEEE. The CDR3 consists of 12 residues. CDR3 amino acids: CASRVTGNEAFF. For the CDR3, the DNA is TGTGCCAGCAGGGTTACCGGTAATGAAGCTTTCTTT.

Concerning this clonotype itself: A junction boundary mismatches the germline segment, possibly from a read error. The rearrangement uses TRBV9 and TRBJ2-3; possibly TRBD1 for D (5 bases). There are 15 residues in the CDR3. Germline CDR1 and CDR2: SGDLS and YYNGEE. This CDR3 reads CASSVAGAATDTRYF. The DNA of the CDR3 is TGTGCCAGCAGCGTAGCTGGGGCAGCCACAGATACGCGGTATTTT.

The chain employs TRBV20-1 and TRBJ2-7, with D perhaps TRBD2 (6 bases). V lost 5 bases and J lost 0, with 11 bases in between. The CDR3 length is 13 residues. Germline V CDR1 and CDR2: DFQATT, SNEGSKA (reference sequence). In DNA, the CDR3 is TGCAGTGCTCGCCGGGAGCCCTCCTACGAGCAGTACTTC. Its translation: CSARREPSYEQYF.

Only a few counts were recorded for this clonotype. This chain uses TRBV7-2 with TRBJ1-2; no clear D. The germline V gene encodes CDR1 SGHTA and CDR2 FQGNSA. The CDR3 spans 16 residues. Trimming left V 1 base short and J 2 bases short, with 14 bases between. The CDR3 DNA reads as TGTGCCAGCAGCTTAGTGTGGCAGCGCACAAACTATGGCTACACCTTC. Protein: CASSLVWQRTNYGYTF.

This chain connects TRBV5-1 to TRBJ1-4, with D possibly matching TRBD1 (5 bases). Germline V lookup: CDR1 SGHRS, CDR2 YFSETQ. The CDR3 extends over 13 amino acids. V lost 4 bases and J lost 4, with 8 bases in between. For the CDR3, the DNA is TGCGCCAGCAGCGACAGAGTTAATGAAAAACTGTTTTTT. This translates into CASSDRVNEKLFF. Based on the CDR3 plus reference TRBV5-1 and TRBJ1-4, the full variable domain is KAGVTQTPRYLIKTRGQQVTLSCSPISGHRSVSWYQQTPGQGLQFLFEYFSETQRNKGNFPGRFSGRQFSNSRSEMNVSTLELGDSALYLCASSDRVNEKLFFGSGTQLSVL.

The chain has TRBV5-6 and TRBJ2-4, with D tentatively TRBD1 (5 bases). The CDR3 extends over 12 amino acids. The V gene's germline CDR1 is SGHDT and CDR2 YYEEEE. Trimming took 4 bases from V and 6 from J, leaving 8 bases between them. The CDR3 DNA sequence: TGTGCCAGCAGCCGCGACAGAAACATTCAGTACTTC. Translation: CASSRDRNIQYF.

This clonotype was detected only a few times. The V call is TRBV20-1, the J call TRBJ2-1; D unclear. Germline V gives CDR1 DFQATT, CDR2 SNEGSKA (reference sequence). The length of the CDR3 is 15 residues. V lost 2 bases, J lost 4 bases, and 15 bases lay in between. The CDR3 bases are TGCAGTGCTAGAAATGGAGCCCTCAGGTACAATGAGCAGTTCTTC. Translating gives CSARNGALRYNEQFF.

V usage is TRBV18 and J usage is TRBJ2-1; 7 nucleotides align to TRBD1. J was trimmed by 7 bases and V by 6 bases; bases with no gene match: 15. The CDR3 sequence is 16 residues long. The germline CDR1 and CDR2 sequences are KGHSH and LQKENI. The CDR3 sequence: CASSSTGIGYENEQFF. In DNA, the CDR3 is TGTGCCAGCTCGTCGACAGGGATCGGGTATGAAAATGAGCAGTTCTTC.

This clonotype showed up just a few times. The V and J genes are TRBV29-1 and TRBJ2-1; D remains ambiguous. There are 14 residues in the CDR3. V was trimmed by 2 bases and J by 7 bases, leaving 15 bases between them. Germline CDR1 SQVTM, CDR2 ANQGSEA. Here the CDR3 DNA reads TGCAGCGTTGAAAAAGGTCGTATGGGGAATGAGCAGTTCTTC. Translating it yields CSVEKGRMGNEQFF.

The chain joins TRBV4-3 to TRBJ2-7; D is possibly TRBD2 (5 bases). Deletions cut 1 base from V and 4 bases from J, with 17 bases between. Germline V gives CDR1 LGHNA, CDR2 YSLEER. CDR3 length: 16 amino acids. CDR3 amino acids: CASSQALGVWGYEQYF. Written as DNA, the CDR3 is TGCGCCAGCAGCCAAGCCCTGGGAGTTTGGGGTTACGAGCAGTACTTC.

The V and J genes are TRBV20-1 and TRBJ1-2; the D is unclear. V was cut by 3 bases and J by 13 bases, with 15 bases left in between. Germline CDR1 is DFQATT and CDR2 is SNEGSKA (reference sequence). The length of the CDR3 is 11 residues. The CDR3 DNA reads TGCAGTGCTAGTAGCATAAGCGGCAGCACCTTC. This gives the protein CSASSISGSTF.

The gene calls are TRBV5-4 and TRBJ2-5; TRBD2 aligns across 12 bases. With the DNA end fitting TRBJ2-7 better, the J assignment may be wrong. The V gene's germline CDR1 is SGHNT and CDR2 YYREEE (reference sequence). The CDR3 is made up of 16 amino acids. The CDR3 DNA follows: TGTGCCAGCAGCTCGTTTCTAGCGGGGGGGAACCGCGAGCAGTACTTC. Encoded protein: CASSSFLAGGNREQYF.

The chain carries TRBV7-2 and TRBJ1-4, with D perhaps TRBD1 (5 bases). The CDR3 runs 13 residues. CDR1 is SGHTA, CDR2 FQGNSA, per germline. The ends were cut back, 6 bases at V and 8 bases at J, with 13 bases in the middle. CDR3 loop: CASSYPRDEKLFF. In DNA, the CDR3 is TGTGCCAGCAGTTACCCGAGGGACGAAAAACTGTTTTTT.

The rearrangement uses TRBV15 and TRBJ2-1; maybe TRBD1 (5 bases). This CDR3 comprises 16 residues. V gave up 1 base and J gave up 7 bases, with 17 bases separating them. The germline gives CDR1 LNHNV, CDR2 YYDKDF (reference sequence). Here the CDR3 reads CATSRVVGLGENEQFF. The CDR3 DNA follows: TGTGCCACCAGCAGAGTAGTGGGGCTCGGTGAGAATGAGCAGTTCTTC.

CDR3 sequence: CSAREGTSADTQYF. CDR3 nucleotides: TGCAGTGCTAGAGAGGGTACTAGCGCAGATACGCAGTATTTT. The chain links TRBV20-1 to TRBJ2-3; 7 positions agree with TRBD2. The CDR3 runs to 14 residues. J was trimmed by 4 bases and V by 0 bases; bases with no gene match: 4. Germline assignment: CDR1 DFQATT and CDR2 SNEGSKA (reference sequence).